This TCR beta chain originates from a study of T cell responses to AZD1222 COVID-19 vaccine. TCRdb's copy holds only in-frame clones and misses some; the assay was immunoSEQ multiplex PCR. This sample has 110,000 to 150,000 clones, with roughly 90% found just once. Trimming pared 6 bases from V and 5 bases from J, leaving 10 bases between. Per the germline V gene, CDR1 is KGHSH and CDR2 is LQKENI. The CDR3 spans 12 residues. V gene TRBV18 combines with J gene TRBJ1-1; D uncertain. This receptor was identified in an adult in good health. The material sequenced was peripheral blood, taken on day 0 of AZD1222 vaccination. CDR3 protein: CASSEIRTEAFF. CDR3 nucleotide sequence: TGTGCCAGCTCCGAGATAAGGACTGAAGCTTTCTTT.